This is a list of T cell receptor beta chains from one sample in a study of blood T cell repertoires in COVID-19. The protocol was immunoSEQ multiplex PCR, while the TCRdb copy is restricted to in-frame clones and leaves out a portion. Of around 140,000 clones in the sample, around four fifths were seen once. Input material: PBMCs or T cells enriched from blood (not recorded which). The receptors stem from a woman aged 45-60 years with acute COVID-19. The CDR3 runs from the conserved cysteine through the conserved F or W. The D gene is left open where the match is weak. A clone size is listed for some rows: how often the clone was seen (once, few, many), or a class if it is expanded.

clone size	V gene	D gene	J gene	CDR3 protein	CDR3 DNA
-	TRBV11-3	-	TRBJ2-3	CASSPSEDTQYF	TGTGCCAGCAGCCCTAGCGAGGATACGCAGTATTTT
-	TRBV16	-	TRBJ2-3	CASSQSHRARTDTQYF	TGTGCCAGCAGCCAATCCCACAGGGCAAGGACAGATACGCAGTATTTT
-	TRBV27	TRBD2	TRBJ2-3	CASNKRGLFTDTQYF	TGTGCCAGCAATAAGCGGGGCCTTTTCACAGATACGCAGTATTTT
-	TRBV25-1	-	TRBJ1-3	CASSEWQGKEVSGNTIYF	TGTGCCAGCAGTGAATGGCAGGGGAAGGAAGTCTCTGGAAACACCATATATTTT
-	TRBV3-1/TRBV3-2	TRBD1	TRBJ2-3	CASSHWGQGGTDTQYF	TGTGCCAGCAGCCACTGGGGACAGGGGGGAACAGATACGCAGTATTTT
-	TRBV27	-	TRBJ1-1	CASSLWGRLSTEAFF	TGTGCCAGCAGTTTATGGGGCAGATTATCCACTGAAGCTTTCTTT
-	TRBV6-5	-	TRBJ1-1	CASMQEGLNTEAFF	TGTGCCAGCATGCAGGAGGGTTTGAACACTGAAGCTTTCTTT
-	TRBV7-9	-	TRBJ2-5	CASSILGVGETQYF	TGTGCCAGCAGCATCCTAGGCGTCGGAGAGACCCAGTACTTC
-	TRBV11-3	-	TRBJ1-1	CASAGSLNTEAFF	TGTGCCAGCGCGGGCAGCCTGAACACTGAAGCTTTCTTT
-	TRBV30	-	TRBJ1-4	CAWSWQGGEKLFF	TGTGCCTGGAGTTGGCAGGGAGGGGAAAAACTGTTTTTT
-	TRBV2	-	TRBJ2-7	CASRPRASYEQYF	TGTGCCAGCAGACCCAGGGCGAGCTACGAGCAGTACTTC
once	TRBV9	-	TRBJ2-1	CASSVRGGRAIGEQFF	TGTGCCAGCAGCGTACGAGGGGGGAGGGCTATTGGGGAGCAGTTCTTC
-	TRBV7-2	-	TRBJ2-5	CASSQRRDSETQYF	TGTGCCAGCAGCCAAAGGCGGGATTCAGAGACCCAGTACTTC
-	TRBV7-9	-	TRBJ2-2	CASSNQGNTGELFF	TGTGCCAGCAGCAACCAGGGGAACACCGGGGAGCTGTTTTTT
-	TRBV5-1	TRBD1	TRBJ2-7	CASRYQTGPYEQYF	TGCGCCAGCAGGTACCAGACAGGGCCCTACGAGCAGTACTTC
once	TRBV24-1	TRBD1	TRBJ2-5	CATSGQGAGTQYF	TGTGCCACCAGTGGTCAGGGGGCCGGGACCCAGTACTTC
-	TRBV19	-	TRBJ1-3	CASSMEYMANTIYF	TGTGCCAGTAGTATGGAGTACATGGCAAACACCATATATTTT
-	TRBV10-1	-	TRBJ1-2	CASSESEQSGNYGYTF	TGCGCCAGCAGTGAGTCAGAACAGAGTGGTAACTATGGCTACACCTTC
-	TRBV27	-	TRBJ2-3	CATVLVGTDTQYF	TGTGCCACCGTCCTAGTGGGTACAGATACGCAGTATTTT
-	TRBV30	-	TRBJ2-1	CAWSIWRGGNEQFF	TGTGCCTGGAGTATCTGGCGGGGAGGAAATGAGCAGTTCTTC
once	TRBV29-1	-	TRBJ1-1	CSVQNLAEAFF	TGCAGCGTTCAAAACTTGGCTGAAGCTTTCTTT
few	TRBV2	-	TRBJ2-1	CASWAGEQFF	TGTGCCAGTTGGGCAGGTGAGCAGTTCTTC
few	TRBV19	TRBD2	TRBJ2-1	CASTSPLAGYNEQFF	TGTGCCAGTACCTCCCCTCTAGCGGGCTACAATGAGCAGTTCTTC
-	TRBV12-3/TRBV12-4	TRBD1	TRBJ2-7	CASSSLDRDEQYF	TGTGCCAGCAGTTCCTTGGACAGGGACGAGCAGTACTTC
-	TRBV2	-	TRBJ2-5	CASRRAFQETQYF	TGTGCCAGCAGGCGGGCTTTTCAAGAGACCCAGTACTTC
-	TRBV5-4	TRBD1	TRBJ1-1	CASSSGGAEAFF	TGTGCCAGCAGCTCAGGGGGCGCTGAAGCTTTCTTT
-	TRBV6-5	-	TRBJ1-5	CASRPTRGLNQPQHF	TGTGCCAGCAGGCCTACTAGAGGGCTCAATCAGCCCCAGCATTTT
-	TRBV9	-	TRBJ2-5	CASSVVPQDQETQYF	TGTGCCAGCAGCGTAGTCCCACAGGACCAAGAGACCCAGTACTTC
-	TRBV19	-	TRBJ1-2	CASFNRAVNYGYTF	TGTGCCTCCTTTAACAGGGCCGTTAACTATGGCTACACCTTC
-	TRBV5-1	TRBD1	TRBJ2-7	CASSVGDRDPLEQYF	TGCGCCAGCAGCGTGGGCGACAGGGACCCCCTGGAGCAGTACTTC
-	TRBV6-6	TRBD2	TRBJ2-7	CASSPGGNRQYF	TGTGCCAGCAGTCCCGGGGGGAATCGGCAGTACTTC
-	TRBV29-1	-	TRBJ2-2	CSVETASNTGELFF	TGCAGCGTTGAAACCGCTAGTAACACCGGGGAGCTGTTTTTT
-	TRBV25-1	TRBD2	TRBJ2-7	CASSEPPCIAGAPYEQYF	TGTGCCAGCAGTGAACCCCCTTGTATAGCGGGAGCCCCCTACGAGCAGTACTTC
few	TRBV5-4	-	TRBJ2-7	CASSLGTVTPYEQYF	TGTGCCAGCAGCTTGGGGACAGTCACCCCCTACGAGCAGTACTTC
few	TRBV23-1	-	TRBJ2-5	CASSHDSHPLVQETQYF	TGCGCCAGCAGTCATGACTCCCACCCGTTGGTCCAAGAGACCCAGTACTTC
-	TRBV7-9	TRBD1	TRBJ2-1	CASRYDRGEQFF	TGTGCCAGCAGGTATGACAGGGGAGAGCAGTTCTTC
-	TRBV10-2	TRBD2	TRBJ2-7	CASSLASGSYEQYF	TGCGCCAGCAGTCTGGCTAGCGGGAGCTACGAGCAGTACTTC
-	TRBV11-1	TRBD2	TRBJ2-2	CASSRWTSGGELFF	TGTGCCAGCAGCCGCTGGACTAGCGGCGGGGAGCTGTTTTTT
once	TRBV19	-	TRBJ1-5	CASSIGTWQPQHF	TGTGCCAGTAGTATTGGGACTTGGCAGCCCCAGCATTTT
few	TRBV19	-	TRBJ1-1	CASSMTLNTEAFF	TGTGCCAGTAGTATGACACTGAACACTGAAGCTTTCTTT
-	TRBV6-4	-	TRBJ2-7	CARILAVENYEQYF	TGTGCCAGGATACTAGCTGTAGAAAACTACGAGCAGTACTTC
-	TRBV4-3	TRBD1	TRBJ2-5	CASSQLRDRGEETQYF	TGCGCCAGCAGCCAACTAAGGGACAGGGGGGAGGAGACCCAGTACTTC
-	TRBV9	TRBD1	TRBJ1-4	CASSPDRVHEKLFF	TGTGCCAGCAGCCCGGACAGGGTCCACGAAAAACTGTTTTTT